The sample holds many counts of the clone carrying this T cell receptor beta chain. Its antigen is unknown. The CDR3 spans 13 residues. Germline values: CDR1 SSHAT, CDR2 FNYEAQ (reference sequence). V lost 4 bases and J 4 bases, leaving 9 bases between the germline ends. The sample comes from a study of T cells after yellow fever vaccination. Study details: Preparation of fractions with low cell numbers was performed using SMART-Seq v4 Ultra Low Input. Overall study findings and caveats: Any FACS-sorted repertoire could hold abundant clonotypes that contaminate it from the bulk population. A minor fraction of clonotypes spanned both CD4 and CD8 compartments. Detected again after the booster were most primary-vaccination clones, at nearly 97% CD4 and 70% to 90% CD8.

TCRdb re-derived calls from the 5' RACE reads in MiXCR, one entry per CDR3 protein. Of fewer than 450,000 distinct CDR3 sequences in the sample, around 3.9% were seen once. The chain joins TRBV7-7 to TRBJ2-3; D is perhaps TRBD1 (6 bases). This specimen consisted of PBMCs, obtained 5 days after the yellow fever booster vaccination. The receptor's source is a man aged 18 to 30 who received the YFV17D yellow fever vaccine. CDR3 protein: CASSSDRSDTQYF. The CDR3, as DNA: TGTGCCAGCAGCTCGGACAGATCAGATACGCAGTATTTT.